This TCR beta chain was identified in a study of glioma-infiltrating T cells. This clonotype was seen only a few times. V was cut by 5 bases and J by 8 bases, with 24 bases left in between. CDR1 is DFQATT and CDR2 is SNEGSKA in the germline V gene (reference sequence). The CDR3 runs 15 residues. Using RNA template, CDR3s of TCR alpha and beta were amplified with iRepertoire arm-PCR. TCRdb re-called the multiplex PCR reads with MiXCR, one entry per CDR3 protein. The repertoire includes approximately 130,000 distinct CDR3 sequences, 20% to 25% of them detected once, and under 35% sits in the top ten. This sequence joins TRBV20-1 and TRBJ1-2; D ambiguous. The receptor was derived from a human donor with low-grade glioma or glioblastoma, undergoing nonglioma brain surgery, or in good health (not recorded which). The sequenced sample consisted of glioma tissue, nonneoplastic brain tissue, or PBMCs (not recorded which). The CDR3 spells CSAQTPPRSLGGYTF. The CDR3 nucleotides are TGCAGTGCTCAGACGCCCCCGAGGTCCCTTGGGGGCTACACCTTC.